The rows below give T cell receptor beta chains drawn from one sample of a study of T cell responses to AZD1222 COVID-19 vaccine. Measured with immunoSEQ multiplex PCR; TCRdb has only the in-frame clones, and not every one. The sample shows 150,000 or so clones, 90% to 95% of them seen only once. The source was peripheral blood, collected on day 0 of AZD1222 vaccination. These receptors all stem from an adult in good health. The CDR3 runs from the conserved cysteine through the conserved F or W. A D gene is named only where the DNA matches it firmly. The listing skips clone size in some rows; elsewhere it reads once, few, many or a size class.

d_call | j_call | clone_size | v_call | cdr3_nt | cdr3_aa
TRBD1 | TRBJ1-5 | . | TRBV12-5 | TGTGCTAGTGGTCAGACAGGGAAGGGCAATCAGCCCCAGCATTTT | CASGQTGKGNQPQHF
. | TRBJ1-1 | once | TRBV5-1 | TGCGCCAGCAGCTTGGGACCGGCGGGGGCAACGGGCACTGAAGCTTTCTTT | CASSLGPAGATGTEAFF
. | TRBJ1-4 | . | TRBV5-1 | TGCGCCAGCAGCAACACAGGGAGTGGAGAAAAACTGTTTTTT | CASSNTGSGEKLFF
. | TRBJ2-1 | . | TRBV25-1 | TGTGCCAGCAGCCCCAGGAGGACAGTAAGTAATGAGCAGTTCTTC | CASSPRRTVSNEQFF
. | TRBJ2-1 | . | TRBV28 | TGTGCCAGCAGTTTAGGTGGGGAGCAGTTCTTC | CASSLGGEQFF
. | TRBJ2-4 | . | TRBV10-1 | TGCGCCAGCAGTGAGTCCCCAGGGGGGGACATTCAGTACTTC | CASSESPGGDIQYF
TRBD1 | TRBJ2-1 | . | TRBV6-4 | TGTGCCAGCAGTGACGAGGGGACAGGGCCCAATGAGCAGTTCTTC | CASSDEGTGPNEQFF
. | TRBJ1-1 | . | TRBV27 | TGTGCCAGCAGTTCTCGGAGCGCCATGAACACTGAAGCTTTCTTT | CASSSRSAMNTEAFF
. | TRBJ2-7 | . | TRBV28 | TGTGCCACCGGCGTCTTTGACTACGAGCAGTACTTC | CATGVFDYEQYF
. | TRBJ2-3 | . | TRBV3-1/TRBV3-2 | TGTGCCAGCAGCCAAGCACTCACAGATACGCAGTATTTT | CASSQALTDTQYF
TRBD1 | TRBJ2-1 | once | TRBV27 | TGTGCCAGCAGTTTTAAGGGACAGGGCAATGAGCAGTTCTTC | CASSFKGQGNEQFF
. | TRBJ1-2 | . | TRBV5-4 | TGTGCCAGCAGCCTGGGGGGGCCTTATGGCTACACCTTC | CASSLGGPYGYTF
. | TRBJ2-5 | . | TRBV27 | TGTGCCAGCAATCACCAGGGGCCTAGGGAGACCCAGTACTTC | CASNHQGPRETQYF
TRBD2 | TRBJ2-1 | . | TRBV14 | TGTGCCAGCAGCCAGGGACTAGCGGGAGCTCGGGGCAATGAGCAGTTCTTC | CASSQGLAGARGNEQFF
. | TRBJ1-6 | . | TRBV21-1 | TGTGCCAGCAGCAAGCTCCAGGGCGATAATTCACCCCTCCACTTT | CASSKLQGDNSPLHF
TRBD2 | TRBJ2-7 | . | TRBV5-1 | TGCGCCAGCAGCTTGCAGCGGGAGACCTACGAGCAGTACTTC | CASSLQRETYEQYF
. | TRBJ1-3 | . | TRBV5-4 | TGTGCCAGCACCATGGGAGGGAACGGAAACACCATATATTTT | CASTMGGNGNTIYF
. | TRBJ1-5 | . | TRBV5-4 | TGTGCCAGCAGCTTGTCAGGGGCCAATCAGCCCCAGCATTTT | CASSLSGANQPQHF
. | TRBJ1-1 | . | TRBV11-2 | TGTGCCAGCAGCTTAAGTACCTCTGAAGCTTTCTTT | CASSLSTSEAFF
TRBD2 | TRBJ2-5 | . | TRBV6-6 | TGTGCCAGCAGTCGAGGGCATCGGGAGGGCGAGACCCAGTACTTC | CASSRGHREGETQYF
. | TRBJ1-2 | . | TRBV6-1 | TGTGCCAGCAGTGAAGCGCAGGGCAGCCTGTATGGCTACACCTTC | CASSEAQGSLYGYTF
. | TRBJ2-5 | . | TRBV5-1 | TGCGCCAGCAGCGGAGGAACAATTCAAGAGACCCAGTACTTC | CASSGGTIQETQYF
. | TRBJ1-5 | . | TRBV28 | TGTGCCAGCAGTTTTGGGAGTGGGGGTACCCAGCCCCAGCATTTT | CASSFGSGGTQPQHF
TRBD1 | TRBJ1-5 | many | TRBV28 | TGTGCCAGCAGCCTCGGACAGGGGGATTTGTATCAGCCCCAGCATTTT | CASSLGQGDLYQPQHF
TRBD1 | TRBJ1-5 | . | TRBV2 | TGTGCCAGCAAACGGGGAGGGGGCGCCCATCAGCCCCAGCATTTT | CASKRGGGAHQPQHF
. | TRBJ1-6 | . | TRBV2 | TGTGCCAGCACCAGGGATTTTTCACCCCTCCACTTT | CASTRDFSPLHF
. | TRBJ1-3 | . | TRBV3-1/TRBV3-2 | TGTGCCAGCAGCTCCGGGCAGGGCCTCTCTGGAAACACCATATATTTT | CASSSGQGLSGNTIYF
TRBD1 | TRBJ1-2 | . | TRBV2 | TGTGCCAGCAGTGGAGACAGGGTTTATGGCTACACCTTC | CASSGDRVYGYTF